This TCR delta chain was profiled in a study of human gamma delta and Vdelta1 T cells (dated 2018 in TCRdb). Regarding the complete study: In this study, the researchers looked at Delta One T cells, which are Vd1+ gamma-delta T cells, to see how well they work as cytotoxic effectors against acute myeloid leukemia. Broader findings and caveats from the paper: Polyclonality and broad cytotoxic targeting of acute myeloid leukemia were reported for Delta One T cells.

Library generation was performed with PCR. The sequencer listed for this sample is Illumina MiSeq. The public reads were reprocessed by TCRdb using CATT, and rows of matching DNA were later combined. The sample table shows 13,000 or so delta-chain clones, and almost 50% are seen once. 1.5% of the sample is in the top ten clones. V and J are truncated by 5 bases and 3 bases respectively, leaving an intervening sequence of 19 bases. CDR1 is given as TSWWSYY and CDR2 as QGS, both from the germline V gene. Measured from the cysteine to the phenylalanine, the CDR3 is 16 residues long. Only the CDR3 part of the read is kept: 48 bases, read in frame from the first base. This clone has a handful of counts. The target of this receptor is not known. No base qualities exist here, and no much larger clone lies one base off it.

Sequenced input: Vdelta1 gamma-delta T cells from blood grown in culture (DOT cells). The sample's cell subset or site, from its label and the paper: Delta One T cells, in vitro expanded/differentiated Vd1+ gamma-delta T cells. Rearrangement joined TRDV1 to TRDJ1; TRDD2 is perhaps the D gene, given 6 matching bases. This clonotype was obtained from a human donor in good health. The CDR3 protein is CALGNFLSEGSDKLIF. The DNA sequence is given as TGTGCTCTTGGGAACTTCCTCTCTGAGGGCTCCGATAAACTCATCTTT.